A single T cell receptor (beta chain) is shown here with its context. Methods used by the authors: Estimated nucleated cell counts came from reference gene primer amplification. Repertoires were generated with immunoSEQ multiplex PCR, while TCRdb's copy carries only in-frame clones and drops some. D and trimming were read from the DNA, whereas the V and J calls and clone size are those reported in that table. Among 100,000 to 150,000 clones listed, about 80% were seen once. In germline, CDR1 is SGHRS, CDR2 YFSETQ. The V gene end was trimmed by 4 bases and the J gene end by 10 bases; junction bases not matched to a gene: 7. This CDR3 spans 14 amino acids. The sample is drawn from a study of blood T cell repertoires in COVID-19. About the research overall: Samples came from the United States, Italy and Spain, spanning acute and convalescent COVID-19. Sources were T cells, B-cell-depleted T cells, or PBMCs; the material itself was cDNA or gDNA.

The rearrangement links TRBV5-1 to TRBJ1-6, with 8 bases aligning to TRBD1. This receptor was taken from a woman between 50 and 59 years old with acute or convalescent COVID-19. Sequencing used peripheral blood. The CDR3 bases are TGCGCCAGCAGCCCCGACAGGGGTCGGTCACCCCTCCACTTT. Residues: CASSPDRGRSPLHF.